This record concerns one T cell receptor (beta chain) sequence. These data originate in a study of blood T cell repertoires in COVID-19. Study summary: Italy, Spain and the United States were the sources of the convalescent and acute COVID-19 samples. PBMCs, B-cell-depleted T cells, or T cells were the source of the cDNA or gDNA that made up the material.

Libraries were prepared by immunoSEQ multiplex PCR; TCRdb keeps only in-frame clonotypes and omits some of them. The data hold over 200,000 clones, with more than 75% observed a single time. Looked up from germline, CDR1 is WSHSY and CDR2 is SAAADI. The CDR3 is made up of 16 amino acids. J was trimmed by 3 bases and V by 2 bases; bases with no gene match: 7. The chain uses TRBV10-2 and TRBJ2-3; 8 bases agree with TRBD2. Sequencing was performed on peripheral blood. The source is a man of 80 years or more with acute or convalescent COVID-19. CDR3 DNA sequence: TGCGCCAGCAGTGAGCCTGCGGGAGGAAGGACAGATACGCAGTATTTT. Protein: CASSEPAGGRTDTQYF.